A selection of T cell receptor beta chains follows, all from one sample in a study of shared clonotypes between healthy human individuals. Libraries were prepared by immunoSEQ multiplex PCR; TCRdb keeps only in-frame clonotypes and omits some of them. This sample has 2 million or so clones, with roughly 94% found just once. Sequencing used naive CD4+ T cells sorted from blood. The receptor source for this set is a young man in good health. Both conserved end residues are part of each CDR3. Fields, in order: CDR3 DNA, CDR3 protein, clone size, D gene, J gene, V gene. D genes are given only for firm matches. Clone size is stated in some rows and not others, as once, few, many or a class when expanded.

TGTGCCAGCAGTGCCTACGAGCAGTACTTC | CASSAYEQYF | - | - | TRBJ2-7 | TRBV6-5
TGTGCCAGCAGTTTAGGTGCGCTGGGGAACACTGAAGCTTTCTTT | CASSLGALGNTEAFF | - | - | TRBJ1-1 | TRBV28
TGTGCCAGCAGTCCCTCGGCAGGGAGGCACGAGCAGTACTTC | CASSPSAGRHEQYF | - | - | TRBJ2-7 | TRBV6-5
TGTGCCAGCAGTCTACCGGGACAGGGAGTCGGCGAGCAGTACTTC | CASSLPGQGVGEQYF | - | TRBD1 | TRBJ2-7 | TRBV6-1
TGTGCATCCGCCCTAAGCAGGGGGCGGACTAATGAAAAACTGTTTTTT | CASALSRGRTNEKLFF | - | TRBD1 | TRBJ1-4 | TRBV2
TGTGCCAGCAGTCCACCGGGAGAGGGGAACTATGGCTACACCTTC | CASSPPGEGNYGYTF | - | - | TRBJ1-2 | TRBV28
TGCGCCAGCAGCCAAGACGGGGGACTAGCGGTCACCGGGGAGCTGTTTTTT | CASSQDGGLAVTGELFF | - | TRBD2 | TRBJ2-2 | TRBV4-1
TGTGCCAGCAGCGTCGACAGGTACACTGAAGCTTTCTTT | CASSVDRYTEAFF | - | - | TRBJ1-1 | TRBV7-9
TGTGCCATCAACCGGGAACTGGGCACTGAAGCTTTCTTT | CAINRELGTEAFF | - | - | TRBJ1-1 | TRBV10-3
TGTGCCAGCAGCTTAAAGGGCAATACGCAGTATTTT | CASSLKGNTQYF | - | - | TRBJ2-3 | TRBV7-3
TGCGCCAGCAGCCAAGGCCCCCAAGGTAAGATCCAGAACACTGAAGCTTTCTTT | CASSQGPQGKIQNTEAFF | - | - | TRBJ1-1 | TRBV4-1
TGTGCCAGCAGCTTACAACCCGGACAGCCCACCGGGGAGCTGTTTTTT | CASSLQPGQPTGELFF | - | - | TRBJ2-2 | TRBV5-6
TGCGCCAGCAGCTTGGAATGGACAGGGATGGGCACTGAAGCTTTCTTT | CASSLEWTGMGTEAFF | - | TRBD1 | TRBJ1-1 | TRBV5-1
TGTGCCACCAACCGGGTTGGGACAGATGGCTACACCTTC | CATNRVGTDGYTF | - | TRBD1 | TRBJ1-2 | TRBV2
TGTGCCAGCAGCCGACAGTCGAACACCGGGGAGCTGTTTTTT | CASSRQSNTGELFF | - | - | TRBJ2-2 | TRBV6-6
TGTGCCAGCAGCCAGCTGGGGGTCACTGAAGCTTTCTTT | CASSQLGVTEAFF | - | - | TRBJ1-1 | TRBV28
TGCGCCAGCAGCTTAGCGGGGTTCGGTTCACCCCTCCACTTT | CASSLAGFGSPLHF | - | - | TRBJ1-6 | TRBV5-1
TGTGCCAGTACACAGGCCCTCTCTGGGGCCAACGTCCTGACTTTC | CASTQALSGANVLTF | once | - | TRBJ2-6 | TRBV19
TGTGCCAGCAGTGGATCGGGACAGGGGAGGACCTCGGACTACGAGCAGTACTTC | CASSGSGQGRTSDYEQYF | - | TRBD1 | TRBJ2-7 | TRBV6-1
TGTGCCAGCAGTCGGACAGGACAGAACACCGGGGAGCTGTTTTTT | CASSRTGQNTGELFF | - | TRBD1 | TRBJ2-2 | TRBV6-5
TGTGCCAGCAGTCTGGGACTAGCGGGGGGGCCCCAGACCCAGTACTTC | CASSLGLAGGPQTQYF | - | TRBD2 | TRBJ2-5 | TRBV2
TGTGCCAGCACACATAGACAGGGAAATGGCTACACCTTC | CASTHRQGNGYTF | - | TRBD1 | TRBJ1-2 | TRBV6-5
TGTGCCAGCAGCTCAGGATCGGGGACTAGCGACGGGGAGACCCAGTACTTC | CASSSGSGTSDGETQYF | - | TRBD2 | TRBJ2-5 | TRBV7-9
TGTGCCAGCAGTAAGACAGGGGAGGAGTACTTC | CASSKTGEEYF | - | TRBD1 | TRBJ2-7 | TRBV6-5
TGCGCCAGCAGCCACGGACAGGGTTACGAGCAGTACTTC | CASSHGQGYEQYF | - | TRBD1 | TRBJ2-7 | TRBV5-1
TGTGCCAGCAGCTTAGTGATAGCGGAAGAGACCCAGTACTTC | CASSLVIAEETQYF | - | - | TRBJ2-5 | TRBV7-2
TGTGCCAGCAGCTTGGGTAGCGGCACTCTTGTCAGCACAGATACGCAGTATTTT | CASSLGSGTLVSTDTQYF | - | - | TRBJ2-3 | TRBV11-2
TGTGCCATCAGTATTAGCTCTGGAAACACCATATATTTT | CAISISSGNTIYF | - | - | TRBJ1-3 | TRBV10-3
TGCAGCGCGGACAGGCGCCTTAATGAAAAACTGTTTTTT | CSADRRLNEKLFF | once | TRBD1 | TRBJ1-4 | TRBV29-1
TGCGCCAGCAGCCAAGATTCTACCGGCAGGGGGCCGGATGGCTACACCTTC | CASSQDSTGRGPDGYTF | once | TRBD1 | TRBJ1-2 | TRBV4-1
TGTGCCAGCTCATCGCAGGGTGCAACTAATGAAAAACTGTTTTTT | CASSSQGATNEKLFF | - | - | TRBJ1-4 | TRBV18
TGTGCCAGCACCATTACCGGCTTCTACAATGAGCAGTTCTTC | CASTITGFYNEQFF | - | - | TRBJ2-1 | TRBV28
TGTGCCAGCAGTAGGGGGGCGAAGCTCACAGATACGCAGTATTTT | CASSRGAKLTDTQYF | - | - | TRBJ2-3 | TRBV6-5
TGTGCCAGCAGCTGGGACAGCTCCTACGAGCAGTACTTC | CASSWDSSYEQYF | - | TRBD1 | TRBJ2-7 | TRBV28
TGTGCCAGCAGTTACTCGAACAGGGCGGGTGAGCAGTTCTTC | CASSYSNRAGEQFF | once | - | TRBJ2-1 | TRBV6-5
TGTGCCATAAGCTCCGCGGGGGGGAACAATGAGCAGTTCTTC | CAISSAGGNNEQFF | - | TRBD2 | TRBJ2-1 | TRBV6-1
TGTGCCAGCAGCTGGGGACGGTCCATGAACACTGAAGCTTTCTTT | CASSWGRSMNTEAFF | - | - | TRBJ1-1 | TRBV6-1
TGTGCCAGCAACACCTGGTCCTACAATGAGCAGTTCTTC | CASNTWSYNEQFF | - | - | TRBJ2-1 | TRBV6-1
TGTGCCATCAGAGCGCGGGAGCTCTACGAGCAGTACTTC | CAIRARELYEQYF | once | TRBD2 | TRBJ2-7 | TRBV10-3
TGCGCCAGCAGTCACCCTACAACTCCCGGGGAGCTGTTTTTT | CASSHPTTPGELFF | once | - | TRBJ2-2 | TRBV5-1
TGTGCCAGCAGCTTCCCGCCCGGGGAGCTGTTTTTT | CASSFPPGELFF | - | - | TRBJ2-2 | TRBV9
TGCGCCAGCAGTGAAGTACCTAAGCCAGCCTACGAGCAGTACTTC | CASSEVPKPAYEQYF | once | - | TRBJ2-7 | TRBV10-1
TGTGCCAGCAGCCCGCTTCGTGGGCAAGAGACCCAGTACTTC | CASSPLRGQETQYF | - | - | TRBJ2-5 | TRBV5-6
TGTGCCAGCAGTGAAGATCGCAGGGCGGTTACCCTTGAAAAACTGTTTTTT | CASSEDRRAVTLEKLFF | once | - | TRBJ1-4 | TRBV6-1
TGTGCCATCAGTGAAGAGGGGAACACCGGGGAGCTGTTTTTT | CAISEEGNTGELFF | - | - | TRBJ2-2 | TRBV10-3
TGTGCCAGCAGTGTAGGACAGTACTATGGCTACACCTTC | CASSVGQYYGYTF | - | - | TRBJ1-2 | TRBV6-1
TGTGCCAGCAGCGAAAGACTTTACAGCTCCTACGAGCAGTACTTC | CASSERLYSSYEQYF | - | - | TRBJ2-7 | TRBV2
TGTGCCAGCAGTGAATACGGTGGGCGGACGCAGTATTTT | CASSEYGGRTQYF | once | - | TRBJ2-3 | TRBV25-1
TGTGCCAGCTCACCCGGGACAGGGAGGATGGATCAGCCCCAGCATTTT | CASSPGTGRMDQPQHF | - | TRBD1 | TRBJ1-5 | TRBV18
TGTGCCAGTAGTCAATCGGGCCTGAACACCGGGGAGCTGTTTTTT | CASSQSGLNTGELFF | - | - | TRBJ2-2 | TRBV19
TGTGCCAGCTCACCACCGCTGTACGGCCCGAAGACCCAGTACTTC | CASSPPLYGPKTQYF | - | - | TRBJ2-5 | TRBV18
TGTGCCTGGATGCAAGGATACCCTAGGGGGGTAAGGCGGCCCCAGCATTTT | CAWMQGYPRGVRRPQHF | - | - | TRBJ1-5 | TRBV30
TGTGCCGCCCGCCAGGGGCGGGCAGATACGCAGTATTTT | CAARQGRADTQYF | - | - | TRBJ2-3 | TRBV10-3
TGTGCCAGTAGTGCCCCAGGGTTAGCGGCCTACGAGCAGTACTTC | CASSAPGLAAYEQYF | once | - | TRBJ2-7 | TRBV19